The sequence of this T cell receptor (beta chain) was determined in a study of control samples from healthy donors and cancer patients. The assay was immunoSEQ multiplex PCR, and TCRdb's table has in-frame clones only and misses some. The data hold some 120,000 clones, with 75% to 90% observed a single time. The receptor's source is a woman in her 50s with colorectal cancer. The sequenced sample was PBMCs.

The CDR3 bases are TGTGCCAGCACCCCAAGGGGGGCTAACTATGGCTACACCTTC. Protein product: CASTPRGANYGYTF. V usage is TRBV6-5 and J usage is TRBJ1-2, with a possible D match to TRBD1 (6 bases). The CDR3 has 14 amino acids. V lost 7 bases, J lost 0 bases, and 12 bases lay in between. Per the germline V gene, CDR1 is MNHEY and CDR2 is SVGAGI.